What follows are 11 T cell receptor beta chains derived from one specimen sequenced in a study of T cell repertoires in cytomegalovirus infection. TCRdb reprocessed the reads with MiXCR, giving one entry per CDR3 protein. Here the sample spans about 400,000 distinct CDR3 sequences, about a sixth being singletons. Sequenced: PBMCs. All receptors derive from a human donor in good health (CMV status not recorded). Some clones in this sample may be carry-over from other donors' samples.

CDR3 sequence: CASSLDRGVTGELFF. The CDR3 nucleotides read TGTGCCAGCAGCCTAGACAGGGGGGTAACCGGGGAGCTGTTTTTT. This chain connects TRBV2 to TRBJ2-2; 9 nucleotides match TRBD1. The CDR3 sequence is 15 residues long. The germline gives CDR1 SNHLY, CDR2 FYNNEI. Trimming took 6 bases from V and 5 from J; bases not matched to a gene: 7.

This clonotype occurred a few times. The chain employs TRBV20-1 and TRBJ1-1; maybe TRBD1 (6 bases). Per germline, CDR1 DFQATT and CDR2 SNEGSKA (reference sequence). The CDR3 totals 14 residues. Trimming cost V 0 bases and J 10 bases, with 18 bases left between them. The CDR3 nucleotides read TGCAGTGCTAGAGATCCAAGTGGGGGCTCTGGAGCTTTCTTT. It encodes CSARDPSGGSGAFF.

This clonotype occurred many times. The chain carries TRBV7-6 and TRBJ2-5; no clear D. Trimming left V 1 base short and J 4 bases short, with 10 bases between. The CDR3 contains 14 residues. Germline values: CDR1 SGHVS, CDR2 FNYEAQ. CDR3 in DNA: TGTGCCAGCAGCTTAGACTTCTTCATAGAGACCCAGTACTTC. This codes for CASSLDFFIETQYF.

This chain uses TRBV10-3 with TRBJ1-6; 7 bases map to TRBD1. Germline V gives CDR1 ENHRY, CDR2 SYGVKD. With 9 bases clipped from V and 7 bases from J, the junction kept 6 bases outside the gene matches. The CDR3 consists of 13 residues. The CDR3 protein is CAITGQRNSPLHF. The DNA of the CDR3 is TGTGCCATAACGGGACAGAGGAATTCACCCCTCCACTTT.

There are many counts of this clonotype. The rearrangement links TRBV7-9 to TRBJ2-5; 9 nucleotides align to TRBD2. The CDR3 contains 16 residues. The ends lost 5 bases at V and 5 bases at J; junction bases unmatched: 12. Germline V gene data show CDR1 as SEHNR and CDR2 as FQNEAQ (reference sequence). The CDR3: CASSPGIAGVGETQYF. Here the CDR3 DNA reads TGTGCCAGCAGCCCCGGGATAGCGGGAGTTGGTGAGACCCAGTACTTC.

The V gene is TRBV20-1, the J gene TRBJ2-5; 12 nucleotides align to TRBD2. CDR3 length: 15 amino acids. V lost 3 bases and J lost 5; bases outside the gene matches: 7. Germline CDR1 is DFQATT and CDR2 is SNEGSKA (reference sequence). This CDR3 reads CSARTRLAGVETQYF. CDR3 nucleotide sequence: TGCAGTGCTAGGACCAGACTAGCGGGAGTGGAGACCCAGTACTTC.

This clonotype was detected ten times or more. V gene TRBV7-2 combines with J gene TRBJ2-3; D is uncertain. The CDR3 consists of 15 residues. Trimming removed 1 base at V and 6 bases at J, with 14 bases between. The germline V gene encodes CDR1 SGHTA and CDR2 FQGNSA. CDR3 nucleotide sequence: TGTGCCAGCAGCTTAGTGTATCATTTTGATGATACGCAGTATTTT. Translation gives CASSLVYHFDDTQYF. Full variable domain (outside the CDR3, taken from reference TRBV7-2 and TRBJ2-3): GAGVSQSPSNKVTEKGKDVELRCDPISGHTALYWYRQSLGQGLEFLIYFQGNSAPDKSGLPSDRFSAERTGGSVSTLTIQRTQQEDSAVYLCASSLVYHFDDTQYFGPGTRLTVL.

This clonotype has only one observation. A much larger clone lies one base from this, so it may be a read error. The rearrangement links TRBV7-2 to TRBJ2-2, with D hard to call. V lost 0 bases to trimming and J lost 4 bases, with 15 bases between them. The CDR3 covers 17 residues. From germline, CDR1 is SGHTA and CDR2 FQGNSA. CDR3 in DNA: TGTGCCAGCAGCTTAGCGCCTCCGACGGCTCTCACCGGGGAGCTGTTTTTT. Translated, it gives CASSLAPPTALTGELFF.

V is TRBV6-1 and J is TRBJ2-7; 13 bases map to TRBD2. CDR3 length: 16 residues. The germline V gene encodes CDR1 MNHNS and CDR2 SASEGT. V lost 5 bases, J lost 7 bases, and 11 bases stayed unmatched. The CDR3 DNA is TGTGCCAGCAGTAACCTGAGACTAGCGGGAGGAGGTGAGCAGTACTTC. Translation gives CASSNLRLAGGGEQYF.

CDR3 protein: CATSKGGGFQPQHF. CDR3 nucleotide sequence: TGTGCCACCAGCAAGGGAGGAGGGTTTCAGCCCCAGCATTTT. The gene calls are TRBV15 and TRBJ1-5; no clear D gene. This CDR3 is 14 amino acids long. Trimming shortened V by 4 bases and J by 6 bases, and 13 bases separated the two germline ends. The V gene's germline CDR1 is LNHNV and CDR2 YYDKDF (reference sequence).

The rearrangement links TRBV12-3 or TRBV12-4 to TRBJ1-3, with D perhaps matching TRBD1 (6 bases). The CDR3 covers 15 residues. V gave up 3 bases and J gave up 3 bases, with 12 bases separating them. This CDR3 is CASSLGAPIGNTIYF. The CDR3 DNA reads TGTGCCAGCAGTTTGGGGGCTCCGATTGGAAACACCATATATTTT.